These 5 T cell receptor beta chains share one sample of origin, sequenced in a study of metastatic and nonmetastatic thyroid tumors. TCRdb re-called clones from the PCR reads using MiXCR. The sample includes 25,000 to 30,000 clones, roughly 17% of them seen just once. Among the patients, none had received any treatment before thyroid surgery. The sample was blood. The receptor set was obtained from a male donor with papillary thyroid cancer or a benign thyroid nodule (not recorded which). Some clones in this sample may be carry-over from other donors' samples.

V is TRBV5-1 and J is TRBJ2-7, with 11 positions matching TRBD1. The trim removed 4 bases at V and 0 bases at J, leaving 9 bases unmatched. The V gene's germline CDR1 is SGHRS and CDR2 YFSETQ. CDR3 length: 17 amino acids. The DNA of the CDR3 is TGCGCCAGCAGCCCTAGACGGACAGGGGGCAGCTCCTACGAGCAGTACTTC. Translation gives CASSPRRTGGSSYEQYF.

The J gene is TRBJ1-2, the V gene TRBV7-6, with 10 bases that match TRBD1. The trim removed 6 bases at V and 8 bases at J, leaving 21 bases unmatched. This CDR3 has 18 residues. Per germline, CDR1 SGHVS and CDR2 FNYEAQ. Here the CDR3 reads CASRLQSSWGGTGEGYTF. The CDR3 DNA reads TGTGCCAGCAGACTCCAGTCCTCTTGGGGGGGGACAGGGGAAGGCTACACCTTC.

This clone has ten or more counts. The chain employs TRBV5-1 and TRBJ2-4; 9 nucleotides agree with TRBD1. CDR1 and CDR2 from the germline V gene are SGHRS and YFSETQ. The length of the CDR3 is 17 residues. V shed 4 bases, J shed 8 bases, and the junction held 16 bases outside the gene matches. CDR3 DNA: TGCGCCAGCAGCAACAATGTAGGACAGGGGCGATCAGACATTCAGTACTTC. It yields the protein CASSNNVGQGRSDIQYF.

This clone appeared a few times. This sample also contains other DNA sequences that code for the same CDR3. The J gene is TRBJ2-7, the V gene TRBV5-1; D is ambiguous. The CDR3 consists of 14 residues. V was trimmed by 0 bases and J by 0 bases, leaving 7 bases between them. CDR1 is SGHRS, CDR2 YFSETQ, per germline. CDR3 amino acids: CASSLAGNSYEQYF. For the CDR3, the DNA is TGCGCCAGCAGCTTGGCAGGCAACTCCTACGAGCAGTACTTC.

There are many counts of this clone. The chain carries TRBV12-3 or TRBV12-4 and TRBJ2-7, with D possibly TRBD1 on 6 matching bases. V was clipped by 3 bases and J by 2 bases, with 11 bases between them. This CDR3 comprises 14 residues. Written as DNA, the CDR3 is TGTGCCAGCAGTTTTGGCAGGGGAGCCTACGAGCAGTACTTC. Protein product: CASSFGRGAYEQYF.